Below are 28 T cell receptor beta chains sequenced from a single sample in a study of blood T cell repertoires in COVID-19 (dated by TCRdb to 2020 to 2022). Libraries were built with the immunoSEQ multiplex PCR assay. TCRdb carries this immuneACCESS record with in-frame sequences only. Its versions omit some clonotypes, under half of them owing to an unresolved V gene in the studies checked, with the rest unexplained. The sample records about 170,000 clones, about 83% of which are singletons. The ten biggest clones cover roughly 8% of the sample. The material sequenced was peripheral blood. These receptors were collected from a man in his forties or fifties who had recovered from COVID-19.

The chain couples TRBV2 to TRBJ1-2; TRBD1 matches at 9 bases. Germline values: CDR1 SNHLY, CDR2 FYNNEI. The J segment lost 3 bases and the V segment lost 4 bases, leaving 6 bases of the junction unmatched. The CDR3 totals 15 residues. CDR3 amino acids: CASSGGTGRDYGYTF. Here the CDR3 DNA reads TGTGCCAGCAGTGGGGGGACAGGGAGGGACTATGGCTACACCTTC.

The chain links TRBV30 to TRBJ2-7, with TRBD2 identical over 8 bases. J gave up 3 bases and V 2 bases, and 3 bases lay outside the gene matches. Germline V gene data show CDR1 as GTSNPN and CDR2 as SVGIG (reference sequence). This CDR3 comprises 13 residues. In DNA form, the CDR3 reads TGTGCCTGGAGTCGGGGGGGGGACTACGAGCAGTACTTC. Encoded protein: CAWSRGGDYEQYF.

The V call is TRBV6-5, the J call TRBJ2-7; TRBD1 agrees at 11 bases. Germline values: CDR1 MNHEY, CDR2 SVGAGI. CDR3 length: 14 residues. V trimming: 2 bases; J trimming: 7 bases; junction bases outside the gene matches: 4. The CDR3 region is CASSYPGQGDEQYF. The CDR3 coding sequence is TGTGCCAGCAGTTACCCGGGACAGGGGGATGAGCAGTACTTC.

In this sample, this clone turned up a few times. CDR3 residues: CASRGDSYGYTF. In DNA form, the CDR3 reads TGTGCCAGCAGGGGGGACAGCTATGGCTACACCTTC. J is TRBJ1-2 and V is TRBV6-5; 7 positions agree with TRBD1. CDR1 and CDR2 from the germline V gene are MNHEY and SVGAGI. V was clipped by 6 bases and J by 4 bases; unmatched bases: 2. The CDR3 extends over 12 amino acids.

This sequence joins TRBV5-6 and TRBJ1-3; the D gene is possibly TRBD1 (6 bases). The CDR3 loop spans 14 amino acids. The germline V gene encodes CDR1 SGHDT and CDR2 YYEEEE. V was pared by 5 bases and J by 2 bases, with 11 bases between. For the CDR3, the DNA is TGTGCCAGCAGTCGGGACAATACTGGAAACACCATATATTTT. Translating it yields CASSRDNTGNTIYF.

V usage is TRBV7-9 and J usage is TRBJ1-1, with TRBD1 identical over 8 bases. Germline V gene sequence: CDR1 SEHNR, CDR2 FQNEAQ (reference sequence). The CDR3 covers 15 residues. The V and J ends lost 3 bases and 4 bases, in that order; junction bases with no gene match: 7. As DNA, the CDR3 is TGTGCCAGCAGCTTCCACAGGGGGATCGGCACTGAAGCTTTCTTT. Its protein product is CASSFHRGIGTEAFF.

This clone was recorded only once. J is TRBJ2-3 and V is TRBV9; 7 bases map to TRBD2. This CDR3 spans 15 amino acids. Germline loops: CDR1 SGDLS, CDR2 YYNGEE. J gave up 4 bases and V 3 bases, and 8 bases lay outside the gene matches. CDR3: CASSEERGGPDTQYF. The DNA for the CDR3 is TGTGCCAGCAGCGAAGAGCGGGGAGGTCCAGATACGCAGTATTTT.

This rearrangement joins TRBV28 to TRBJ2-5; D gene ambiguous. Germline assignment: CDR1 MDHEN and CDR2 SYDVKM. The length of the CDR3 is 13 residues. The V gene lost 2 bases and the J gene lost 3 bases, with 7 bases spanning the gap. CDR3: CASSLPQKETQYF. Here the CDR3 DNA reads TGTGCCAGCAGTTTACCACAGAAAGAGACCCAGTACTTC. The variable domain in full, completed from reference TRBV28 and TRBJ2-5, reads DVKVTQSSRYLVKRTGEKVFLECVQDMDHENMFWYRQDPGLGLRLIYFSYDVKMKEKGDIPEGYSVSREKKERFSLILESASTNQTSMYLCASSLPQKETQYFGPGTRLLVL.

Of note for this clone: A much larger clone sits a single nucleotide away, making a read error possible. The CDR3 is CASSQDSYEQYF. The CDR3 DNA reads as TGCGCCAGCAGCCAAGACAGCTACGAGCAGTACTTC. This chain joins TRBV4-1 and TRBJ2-7; D unresolved. The CDR3 has 12 amino acids. Germline values: CDR1 MGHRA, CDR2 YSYEKL. The germline V and J ends were trimmed by 0 bases and 3 bases, with 3 bases remaining between them.

The V and J genes are TRBV6-5 and TRBJ2-2; 11 positions match TRBD2. Germline CDR1 is MNHEY and CDR2 is SVGAGI. The CDR3 is 14 amino acids. V gave up 4 bases and J gave up 7 bases; unmatched junction bases: 2. The CDR3 loop reads CASSLAGGVGELFF. CDR3 DNA: TGTGCCAGCAGTTTAGCGGGAGGGGTCGGGGAGCTGTTTTTT.

The chain combines TRBV7-9 with TRBJ2-3; perhaps TRBD2 as D (6 bases). This CDR3 spans 15 amino acids. Trimming took off 3 bases at V and 0 bases at J, with 10 bases between the two ends. Germline CDR1 and CDR2: SEHNR and FQNEAQ (reference sequence). CDR3 sequence (DNA): TGTGCCAGCAGCTTGGGACTCAGTAGCACAGATACGCAGTATTTT. Translation gives CASSLGLSSTDTQYF.

The rearrangement uses TRBV19 and TRBJ2-7; weak D call: TRBD2 (6 bases). Trimming pared 3 bases from V and 5 bases from J, leaving 17 bases between. This CDR3 spans 15 amino acids. CDR1 and CDR2 from the germline V gene are LNHDA and SQIVND (reference sequence). The CDR3 DNA sequence: TGTGCCAGTAGTATTATAGGCTGGAGGGACGACGAGCAGTACTTC. Amino acid sequence: CASSIIGWRDDEQYF.

The J gene is TRBJ1-2, the V gene TRBV5-4, with D tentatively TRBD1 (5 bases). The CDR3 runs to 15 residues. V lost 0 bases and J lost 0, with 9 bases in between. Germline CDR1 reads SGHNT; CDR2 reads YYREEE (reference sequence). CDR3 nucleotide sequence: TGTGCCAGCAGCTTGGCGACAGCTACTAACTATGGCTACACCTTC. Translation gives CASSLATATNYGYTF.

The gene calls are TRBV3-1 (or the pseudogene TRBV3-2) and TRBJ2-3, with 11 positions matching TRBD1. The germline V gene encodes CDR1 LGHDT and CDR2 YNNKEL (reference sequence). This CDR3 is built from 15 residues. The V gene end was trimmed by 1 base and the J gene end by 3 bases; junction bases not matched to a gene: 0. The CDR3 DNA is TGTGCCAGCAGCCAAGGGGACAGGGGGACAGATACGCAGTATTTT. As protein: CASSQGDRGTDTQYF.

The chain is built from TRBV15 and TRBJ2-7; 11 nucleotides line up with TRBD1. CDR1 is LNHNV, CDR2 YYDKDF, per germline (reference sequence). Trimming cost V 3 bases and J 2 bases; bases outside gene matches: 3. CDR3 size: 15 residues. CDR3 residues: CATSSPGQGAYEQYF. The CDR3, as DNA: TGTGCCACCAGCAGCCCGGGACAGGGGGCCTACGAGCAGTACTTC. Full variable domain (rest looked up from reference TRBV15 and TRBJ2-7): DAMVIQNPRYQVTQFGKPVTLSCSQTLNHNVMYWYQQKSSQAPKLLFHYYDKDFNNEADTPDNFQSRRPNTSFCFLDIRSPGLGDTAMYLCATSSPGQGAYEQYFGPGTRLTVT.

The J gene is TRBJ2-2, the V gene TRBV7-2; 12 positions agree with TRBD2. The CDR3 runs 17 residues. Germline-derived CDR1 and CDR2 are SGHTA and FQGNSA. V was clipped by 2 bases and J by 5 bases; unmatched bases: 6. This CDR3 is CASSLPGLAGMTGELFF. The CDR3 DNA follows: TGTGCCAGCAGCTTACCTGGACTAGCGGGGATGACCGGGGAGCTGTTTTTT.

The J gene is TRBJ1-2, the V gene TRBV10-3; TRBD1 matches at 9 bases. From germline, CDR1 is ENHRY and CDR2 SYGVKD. Trimming cost V 8 bases and J 2 bases; bases outside gene matches: 12. This CDR3 has 16 residues. The CDR3 bases are TGTGCCATCGGAGACCCGGGACAGGGACCGAACTATGGCTACACCTTC. Translating it yields CAIGDPGQGPNYGYTF.

The chain joins TRBV28 to TRBJ2-6, with a possible D match to TRBD1 (6 bases). There are 20 residues in the CDR3. V was cut by 2 bases and J by 0 bases, with 20 bases left in between. Germline values: CDR1 MDHEN, CDR2 SYDVKM. The CDR3 DNA is TGTGCCAGCAGTTTACATGAGGGCAGGGGTCGCATCTCTGGGGCCAACGTCCTGACTTTC. Its protein product is CASSLHEGRGRISGANVLTF. Based on the CDR3 plus reference TRBV28 and TRBJ2-6, the full variable domain is DVKVTQSSRYLVKRTGEKVFLECVQDMDHENMFWYRQDPGLGLRLIYFSYDVKMKEKGDIPEGYSVSREKKERFSLILESASTNQTSMYLCASSLHEGRGRISGANVLTFGAGSRLTVL.

The rearrangement links TRBV11-3 to TRBJ2-3; 13 bases are a match to TRBD2. J gave up 4 bases and V 1 base, and 8 bases lay outside the gene matches. CDR3 length equals 18 residues. CDR1 and CDR2 from the germline V gene are SGHNT and YENEEA. The CDR3 spells CASSLGRTSGSWSDTQYF. The CDR3 DNA follows: TGTGCCAGCAGCTTAGGAAGGACTAGCGGGAGTTGGTCAGATACGCAGTATTTT.

The chain couples TRBV7-2 to TRBJ1-5; maybe TRBD1 (5 bases). This CDR3 spans 14 amino acids. Germline V gives CDR1 SGHTA, CDR2 FQGNSA. Trimming took 2 bases from V and 3 from J, leaving 8 bases between them. DNA of the CDR3: TGTGCCAGCAGCTTATCGGGGGACAATCAGCCCCAGCATTTT. Translated, it gives CASSLSGDNQPQHF.

The chain couples TRBV5-1 to TRBJ1-1; D is uncertain. This CDR3 contains 14 residues. CDR1 SGHRS and CDR2 YFSETQ come from the germline V gene. V lost 0 bases and J lost 1, with 7 bases in between. CDR3 sequence: CASSLGASNTEAFF. The CDR3 DNA follows: TGCGCCAGCAGCTTGGGAGCCTCGAACACTGAAGCTTTCTTT.

The chain joins TRBV11-3 to TRBJ2-6; TRBD1 is a possible D gene (6 bases). CDR1 and CDR2 from the germline V gene are SGHNT and YENEEA. This CDR3 region has 18 residues. With 0 bases removed from V and 0 bases from J, the gap between germline ends came to 12 bases. The chain's CDR3 is CASSLDFDRFSGANVLTF. The DNA of the CDR3 is TGTGCCAGCAGCTTAGATTTTGACAGGTTCTCTGGGGCCAACGTCCTGACTTTC. The full variable domain, its missing parts supplied by reference TRBV11-3 and TRBJ2-6, is EAGVVQSPRYKIIEKKQPVAFWCNPISGHNTLYWYLQNLGQGPELLIRYENEEAVDDSQLPKDRFSAERLKGVDSTLKIQPAELGDSAVYLCASSLDFDRFSGANVLTFGAGSRLTVL.

This sequence joins TRBV7-9 and TRBJ2-7; no clear D gene. Germline values: CDR1 SEHNR, CDR2 FQNEAQ (reference sequence). V was pared by 1 base and J by 0 bases, with 7 bases between. The CDR3 is 14 amino acids. This CDR3 is CASSLGASSYEQYF. For the CDR3, the DNA is TGTGCCAGCAGCTTAGGGGCAAGCTCCTACGAGCAGTACTTC.

This chain joins TRBV6-6 and TRBJ2-1; TRBD2 aligns across 7 bases. CDR3 length equals 15 residues. V lost 4 bases and J lost 2; bases outside the gene matches: 5. CDR1 and CDR2 from the germline V gene are MNHNY and SVGAGI (reference sequence). The CDR3: CASSFYGTTYNEQFF. Written as DNA, the CDR3 is TGTGCCAGCAGTTTCTACGGGACTACCTACAATGAGCAGTTCTTC.

The chain couples TRBV6-4 to TRBJ2-7; no definite D call. Trimming took 6 bases from V and 3 from J, leaving 12 bases between them. Germline V lookup: CDR1 MRHNA, CDR2 SNTAGT. There are 13 residues in the CDR3. The CDR3: CASSVQYNYEQYF. In DNA, the CDR3 is TGTGCCAGCAGCGTACAGTATAACTACGAGCAGTACTTC.

The rearrangement uses TRBV4-2 and TRBJ1-4; possible D gene TRBD1, 5 bases. Germline assignment: CDR1 LGHNA and CDR2 YNFKEQ. Deletions cut 0 bases from V and 8 bases from J, with 13 bases between. The CDR3 spans 15 residues. CDR3 bases: TGTGCCAGCAGCCAAGATTGGCAGGGAGGCGAAAAACTGTTTTTT. As protein: CASSQDWQGGEKLFF.

This clone was seen more than once but under ten times. J is TRBJ2-5 and V is TRBV7-9; TRBD2 agrees at 8 bases. Per germline, CDR1 SEHNR and CDR2 FQNEAQ (reference sequence). This CDR3 contains 13 residues. V lost 8 bases, J lost 1 base, and 3 bases stayed unmatched. The CDR3 region has the DNA TGTGCCAGCCTTCTAGCGGGCCAAGAGACCCAGTACTTC. It is translated as CASLLAGQETQYF.

The V call is TRBV4-3, the J call TRBJ1-1; 9 bases are shared with TRBD1. V trimming: 0 bases; J trimming: 2 bases; junction bases outside the gene matches: 10. Germline CDR1 and CDR2: LGHNA and YSLEER. This CDR3 region has 18 residues. The CDR3 DNA is TGCGCCAGCAGCCAAGAAAGTGGACCGGGACAGGGTAACACTGAAGCTTTCTTT. Translating gives CASSQESGPGQGNTEAFF.